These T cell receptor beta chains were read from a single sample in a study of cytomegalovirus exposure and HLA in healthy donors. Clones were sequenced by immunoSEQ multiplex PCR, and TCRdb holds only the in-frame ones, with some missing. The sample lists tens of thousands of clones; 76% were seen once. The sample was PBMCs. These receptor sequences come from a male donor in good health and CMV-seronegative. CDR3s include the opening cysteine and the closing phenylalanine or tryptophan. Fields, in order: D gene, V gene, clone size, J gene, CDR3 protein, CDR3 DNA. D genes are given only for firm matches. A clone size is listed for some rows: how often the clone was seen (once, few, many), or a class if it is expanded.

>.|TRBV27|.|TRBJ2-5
CASSLGRVETQYF
TGTGCCAGCAGTTTAGGCAGGGTAGAGACCCAGTACTTC
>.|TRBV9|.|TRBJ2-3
CASSVALAITDTQYF
TGTGCCAGCAGCGTAGCACTAGCCATCACAGATACGCAGTATTTT
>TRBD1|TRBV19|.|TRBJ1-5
CASGGTGGQPQHF
TGTGCCAGTGGGGGGACAGGTGGTCAGCCCCAGCATTTT
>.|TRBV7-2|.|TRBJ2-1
CASSLAYGEQFF
TGTGCCAGCAGCTTAGCTTACGGTGAGCAGTTCTTC
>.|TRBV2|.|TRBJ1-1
CATPKSQGMNTEAFF
TGTGCCACCCCCAAATCACAGGGAATGAACACTGAAGCTTTCTTT
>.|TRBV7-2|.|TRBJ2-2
CASILHVRGTGELFF
TGTGCCAGCATTCTACATGTGAGGGGGACCGGGGAGCTGTTTTTT
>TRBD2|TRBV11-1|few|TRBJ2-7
CASSLHGAGGDYEQYF
TGTGCCAGCAGCTTACACGGTGCGGGGGGCGATTACGAGCAGTACTTC
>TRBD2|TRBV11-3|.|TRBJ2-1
CASSLRLAVHNEQFF
TGTGCCAGCAGCTTAAGGCTAGCGGTCCACAATGAGCAGTTCTTC
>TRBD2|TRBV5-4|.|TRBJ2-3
CASSLHTSGGRDTQYF
TGTGCCAGCAGCTTGCACACTAGCGGGGGGAGGGATACGCAGTATTTT
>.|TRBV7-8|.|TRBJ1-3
CASSLARGSGNTIYF
TGTGCCAGCAGCTTAGCCAGGGGTTCCGGAAACACCATATATTTT
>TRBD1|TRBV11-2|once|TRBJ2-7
CASSFRIRDRTYEQYF
TGTGCCAGCAGCTTTCGGATACGGGACAGAACCTACGAGCAGTACTTC
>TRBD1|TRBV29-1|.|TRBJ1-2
CSVHRGFNYGYTF
TGCAGCGTGCACAGGGGGTTTAACTATGGCTACACCTTC
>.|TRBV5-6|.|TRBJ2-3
CASSSQDTDTQYF
TGTGCCAGCAGCTCGCAGGACACAGATACGCAGTATTTT
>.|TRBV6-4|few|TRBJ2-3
CASSARVSDTQYF
TGTGCCAGCAGTGCCAGGGTATCAGATACGCAGTATTTT
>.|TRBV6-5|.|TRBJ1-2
CASRHRDGYTF
TGTGCCAGCAGACACAGGGATGGCTACACCTTC
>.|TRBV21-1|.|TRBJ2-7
CASSKKRARDRDVYEQYF
TGTGCCAGCAGCAAAAAGAGAGCCCGGGACAGGGATGTGTACGAGCAGTACTTC